Each of the 22 T cell receptor beta chains below was sequenced from the same sample in a study of T-cell reconstitution after alpha-beta-depleted transplantation in children listed by TCRdb under 2016. Library creation used PCR. Sequencer: Illumina HiSeq 2500. TCR libraries were prepared with molecular barcoding, using unique molecular identifiers to normalize TCRbeta repertoire quantification. The raw public reads went through TCRdb reprocessing: fastp at Q25, MiXCR clone calling, in-frame beta chains kept. Merged by CDR3 protein, the rows form single entries marked with the most common genes and DNA. The sample yields some 200,000 distinct CDR3 sequences; just over 14% were counted once. The top ten constitute about 13% of the sample. The sequencing used PBMCs from the stem cell graft donor, collected from the stem cell graft. Source of these receptors: a human donor who donated a stem cell graft to a child with acute lymphoblastic leukemia.

The chain links TRBV5-1 to TRBJ2-1; 9 bases match TRBD1. CDR3 length: 15 amino acids. V trimming: 4 bases; J trimming: 3 bases; junction bases outside the gene matches: 5. CDR1 is SGHRS, CDR2 YFSETQ, per germline. CDR3 residues: CASSPGQGNYNEQFF. DNA for the CDR3: TGCGCCAGCAGCCCGGGACAGGGAAACTACAATGAGCAGTTCTTC.

This clonotype was observed at least ten times. The V call is TRBV29-1, the J call TRBJ2-2; D possibly corresponds to TRBD1 (6 bases). The CDR3 runs to 14 residues. CDR1 SQVTM and CDR2 ANQGSEA come from the germline V gene. Trimming removed 2 bases at V and 5 bases at J, with 12 bases between. The CDR3 is CSVEPQGLTGELFF. The CDR3 nucleotides read TGCAGCGTTGAACCGCAGGGGTTAACCGGGGAGCTGTTTTTT.

This clonotype was detected many times. This chain connects TRBV20-1 to TRBJ2-7; 9 bases are a match to TRBD2. Per the germline V gene, CDR1 is DFQATT and CDR2 is SNEGSKA (reference sequence). This CDR3 is 16 amino acids long. V lost 5 bases and J lost 12; bases outside the gene matches: 23. CDR3 amino acids: CSASPFIAGDLMYRYF. CDR3 nucleotide sequence: TGCAGTGCTTCCCCGTTCATAGCGGGAGACTTAATGTATCGGTACTTC.

This clonotype came up many times. The gene calls are TRBV5-1 and TRBJ2-3; tentatively, D is TRBD2 (5 bases). Germline loops: CDR1 SGHRS, CDR2 YFSETQ. Trimming removed 4 bases from V and 6 bases from J, with 9 bases in between. The length of the CDR3 is 12 residues. CDR3 sequence (DNA): TGCGCCAGCAGCCCTAGGGAGGATACGCAGTATTTT. Translating it yields CASSPREDTQYF.

This clonotype was detected ten times or more. This chain uses TRBV5-5 with TRBJ2-6; a possible D gene is TRBD1 (6 bases). CDR1 SGHKS and CDR2 YYEKEE come from the germline V gene (reference sequence). Trimming removed 0 bases from V and 3 bases from J, with 10 bases in between. There are 16 residues in the CDR3. CDR3: CASSLASGVGANVLTF. In DNA form, the CDR3 reads TGTGCCAGCAGCTTGGCCTCAGGGGTTGGGGCCAACGTCCTGACTTTC.

This sequence joins TRBV29-1 and TRBJ1-1; D uncertain. Germline CDR1 is SQVTM and CDR2 is ANQGSEA. The CDR3 has 12 residues. Trimming left V 7 bases short and J 8 bases short, with 17 bases between. The CDR3 DNA follows: TGCAGCGCCCGGGCAACCCACGGAGAAGCTTTCTTT. Translating it yields CSARATHGEAFF.

This clonotype showed up many times. A read error may account for a junction end that differs from germline. The V gene is TRBV7-7, the J gene TRBJ2-5; D gene unclear. Per germline, CDR1 SSHAT and CDR2 FNYEAQ (reference sequence). This CDR3 is 13 amino acids long. CDR3 sequence: CASSPAPQETQYF. The DNA for the CDR3 is TGTGCTAGCAGCCCAGCGCCCCAAGAGACCCAGTACTTC.

This clonotype was recorded many times. The chain carries TRBV6-1 and TRBJ2-3, with a tentative D call TRBD2 (6 bases). V shed 6 bases and J shed 3 bases, with 19 bases lying between them. The length of the CDR3 is 16 residues. Germline-derived CDR1 and CDR2 are MNHNS and SASEGT. This CDR3 reads CASSALGGGDTDTQYF. In nucleotides, the CDR3 is TGTGCCAGCAGCGCCCTTGGGGGAGGAGATACAGATACGCAGTATTTT.

The sample holds many counts of this clonotype. The chain combines TRBV19 with TRBJ2-5; 12 nucleotides line up with TRBD2. The CDR3 is 16 amino acids. Germline loops: CDR1 LNHDA, CDR2 SQIVND (reference sequence). Trimming at V came to 1 base and at J to 5 bases, leaving 5 bases not matched to a gene. The DNA for the CDR3 is TGTGCCAGTAGTATAGGACTAGCGGGGGATCCGGAGACCCAGTACTTC. Its protein is CASSIGLAGDPETQYF.

This clonotype was counted ten times or more. This chain's CDR3 is CASSEDRQETQYF. The DNA of the CDR3 is TGTGCCAGCAGCGAGGACAGACAAGAGACCCAGTACTTC. The chain links TRBV5-5 to TRBJ2-5, with D possibly matching TRBD1 (6 bases). V was trimmed by 4 bases and J by 2 bases, leaving 9 bases between them. Germline V gene lookup returns CDR1 SGHKS and CDR2 YYEKEE (reference sequence). The CDR3 has 13 amino acids.

This clonotype was seen ten or more times. The V call is TRBV12-3 or TRBV12-4, the J call TRBJ2-1; D gene unclear. V lost 6 bases and J 1 base, leaving 10 bases between the germline ends. There are 14 residues in the CDR3. The CDR3 sequence is CASSPVGSYNEQFF. Written as DNA, the CDR3 is TGTGCCAGCAGCCCTGTAGGGTCCTACAATGAGCAGTTCTTC.

The chain recombines TRBV5-1 with TRBJ2-7, with 8 bases matching TRBD2. This CDR3 spans 15 amino acids. V shed 5 bases and J 5 bases; nucleotides not matched to a gene: 12. Germline CDR1 and CDR2: SGHRS and YFSETQ. DNA of the CDR3: TGCGCCAGCAGTATCGGACTAGCCAAAATAGACGAGCAGTACTTC. Protein: CASSIGLAKIDEQYF.

This clonotype appeared many times. The chain couples TRBV5-5 to TRBJ2-2; the D gene is possibly TRBD1 (5 bases). The germline gives CDR1 SGHKS, CDR2 YYEKEE (reference sequence). V was pared by 1 base and J by 4 bases, with 17 bases between. The CDR3 covers 17 residues. CDR3 in amino acids: CASSLWAREVVTGELFF. CDR3 DNA: TGTGCCAGCAGCTTGTGGGCCAGGGAAGTAGTCACCGGGGAGCTGTTTTTT.

This clonotype occurred many times. The gene calls are TRBV12-3 or TRBV12-4 and TRBJ2-1; 11 bases match TRBD1. After removal of 1 base from V and 4 bases from J, the junction contained 3 bases not matched to a gene. This CDR3 is 16 amino acids long. DNA of the CDR3: TGTGCCAGCAGTTTAGAGGGACAGGGGGTTTACAATGAGCAGTTCTTC. Its protein product is CASSLEGQGVYNEQFF.

This clonotype was detected once. The chain has TRBV6-1 and TRBJ2-7; D may be TRBD1 or TRBD2 (6 bases each). CDR1 and CDR2 from the germline V gene are MNHNS and SASEGT. The CDR3 is 14 amino acids. Deletions cut 5 bases from V and 6 bases from J, with 17 bases between. The CDR3 sequence is CASSPRWGAGEQYF. CDR3 nucleotide sequence: TGTGCCAGCAGTCCCCGGTGGGGGGCTGGCGAGCAGTACTTC.

In its sample, this clonotype was seen many times. The CDR3 sequence: CASSSLSGGNGEQYF. CDR3 nucleotide sequence: TGCGCCAGCAGCTCCCTGAGCGGGGGGAACGGCGAGCAGTACTTC. The chain links TRBV5-1 to TRBJ2-7, with 9 bases lining up with TRBD2. The CDR3 is 15 amino acids. V gave up 3 bases and J gave up 6 bases; unmatched junction bases: 10. Looked up from germline, CDR1 is SGHRS and CDR2 is YFSETQ.

There are many counts of this clonotype. The gene calls are TRBV29-1 and TRBJ2-1; D unresolved. The CDR3 covers 11 residues. CDR1 is SQVTM and CDR2 is ANQGSEA in the germline V gene. V lost 5 bases to trimming and J lost 9 bases, with 11 bases between them. CDR3: CSVTVSSEQFF. DNA for the CDR3: TGCAGCGTTACTGTAAGTAGTGAGCAGTTCTTC.

This clonotype showed up many times. J is TRBJ2-2 and V is TRBV11-2; TRBD1 aligns across 7 bases. V gave up 3 bases and J gave up 6 bases; unmatched junction bases: 19. The CDR3 is 19 residues long. CDR1 is SGHAT, CDR2 FQNNGV, per germline. This CDR3 reads CASSFSSFTGANSAGELFF. In DNA, the CDR3 is TGTGCCAGCAGCTTTTCGTCCTTTACAGGGGCGAATAGTGCCGGGGAGCTGTTTTTT.

This clonotype came up many times. CDR3 sequence reads: CSVGALGVLNTEAFF. The CDR3 DNA follows: TGCAGCGTAGGGGCCCTGGGAGTTCTGAACACTGAAGCTTTCTTT. The V and J genes are TRBV29-1 and TRBJ1-1; tentative D call: TRBD1 (5 bases). The CDR3 covers 15 residues. The V gene lost 6 bases and the J gene lost 0 bases, with 17 bases spanning the gap. Germline assignment: CDR1 SQVTM and CDR2 ANQGSEA.

This clonotype was seen a handful of times. The rearrangement links TRBV5-1 to TRBJ1-2; the match to TRBD1 covers 7 bases. The CDR3 contains 12 residues. The V and J ends lost 4 bases and 8 bases, in that order; junction bases with no gene match: 5. Germline V CDR1 and CDR2: SGHRS, YFSETQ. The CDR3 spells CASSLWDRGYTF. CDR3 sequence (DNA): TGCGCCAGCAGCCTGTGGGACAGAGGCTACACCTTC.

The chain couples TRBV7-9 to TRBJ2-7, with TRBD2 identical over 7 bases. The CDR3 consists of 15 residues. V lost 5 bases to trimming and J lost 0 bases; unmatched junction nucleotides: 7. The germline CDR1 and CDR2 sequences are SEHNR and FQNEAQ (reference sequence). As DNA, the CDR3 is TGTGCCAGCAGCCATCAGCGGGACGGCTCCTACGAGCAGTACTTC. It is translated as CASSHQRDGSYEQYF.

The sample holds many counts of this clonotype. This sequence joins TRBV7-9 and TRBJ2-7; D unclear. V was clipped by 7 bases and J by 2 bases, with 12 bases between them. CDR1 is SEHNR and CDR2 is FQNEAQ in the germline V gene (reference sequence). This CDR3 has 13 amino acids. The chain's CDR3 is CASTAWRAYEQYF. CDR3 coding DNA: TGTGCCAGCACCGCTTGGCGTGCCTACGAGCAGTACTTC.